The 27 T cell receptor beta chains below come from one sample, sequenced in a study of CD8 T cells in ankylosing spondylitis. TCRdb re-derived calls from the 5' RACE reads in MiXCR, one entry per CDR3 protein. The sample shows over 200,000 distinct CDR3 sequences, 10% of them seen only once. Sequencing input: blood, either unsorted or a sorted T cell fraction (not recorded which). These receptor sequences come from a male donor with ankylosing spondylitis or in good health (not recorded which).

This clonotype was detected a few times. The chain employs TRBV6-5 and TRBJ2-3, with D possibly matching TRBD2 (6 bases). The V end was cut by 11 bases, the J end by 6 bases, with 12 bases between. CDR3 length: 11 amino acids. The germline V gene encodes CDR1 MNHEY and CDR2 SVGAGI. The CDR3 nucleotides are TGTGCCGCGGGACCCAGGGATACGCAGTATTTT. Translated, it gives CAAGPRDTQYF.

The rearrangement uses TRBV5-1 and TRBJ2-3, with TRBD2 as a possible D gene (6 bases). The CDR3 runs to 16 residues. V was shortened by 0 bases and J by 2 bases, with 13 bases between the two germline ends. CDR1 is SGHRS, CDR2 YFSETQ, per germline. CDR3 region: CASSLGARGVTDTQYF. The CDR3 DNA reads as TGCGCCAGCAGCTTGGGAGCGCGGGGCGTCACAGATACGCAGTATTTT.

This clonotype was observed at least ten times. The chain links TRBV5-1 to TRBJ2-2; 7 bases map to TRBD1. The length of the CDR3 is 16 residues. Trimming removed 4 bases from V and 2 bases from J; junction bases left unmatched: 8. The V gene's germline CDR1 is SGHRS and CDR2 YFSETQ. The CDR3 reads CASSPTRTGNTGELFF. The CDR3 region has the DNA TGCGCCAGCAGCCCTACTAGGACAGGAAACACCGGGGAGCTGTTTTTT.

This clonotype was found many times. The chain links TRBV27 to TRBJ2-1; the match to TRBD1 covers 9 bases. The CDR3 consists of 14 residues. V shed 0 bases and J 11 bases; nucleotides not matched to a gene: 5. Germline V CDR1 and CDR2: MNHEY, SMNVEV (reference sequence). CDR3 coding DNA: TGTGCCAGCAGTTTATCGACAGGGGGGCCCAAGCAGTTCTTC. It encodes CASSLSTGGPKQFF.

This clonotype has a count of ten or more. The chain links TRBV12-3 or TRBV12-4 to TRBJ1-5; 9 bases align to TRBD1. The CDR3 spans 15 residues. Trimming removed 6 bases from V and 2 bases from J; junction bases left unmatched: 5. CDR3 protein: CASRGQGGGNQPQHF. The DNA of the CDR3 is TGTGCCAGCAGGGGACAGGGAGGAGGCAATCAGCCCCAGCATTTT.

In this sample, this clonotype turned up many times. The J gene is TRBJ2-1, the V gene TRBV6-1; the D is unclear. The CDR3 consists of 13 residues. Germline loops: CDR1 MNHNS, CDR2 SASEGT. Trimming removed 7 bases from V and 4 bases from J, with 11 bases in between. This chain's CDR3 is CASILDTYNEQFF. The CDR3 region has the DNA TGTGCCAGCATCCTCGACACGTACAATGAGCAGTTCTTC.

As regards this clonotype: A much larger clone lies a single base off, so this may be a read error. This rearrangement joins TRBV7-8 to TRBJ2-7; 10 nucleotides agree with TRBD2. The CDR3 runs to 15 residues. From germline, CDR1 is SGHVS and CDR2 FQNEAQ. This CDR3 is CASSLLAGDTYDQYF. The CDR3 nucleotides are TGTGCCAGCAGCTTACTAGCGGGGGACACCTACGACCAGTACTTC.

This clonotype was detected many times. This chain connects TRBV6-1 to TRBJ1-2; D is undetermined. This CDR3 is 14 amino acids long. The germline CDR1 and CDR2 sequences are MNHNS and SASEGT. Trimming removed 2 bases at V and 4 bases at J, with 11 bases between. CDR3 bases: TGTGCCAGCAGTGAATTAGCGGCCTCCTATGGCTACACCTTC. Translation: CASSELAASYGYTF.

This clonotype came up many times. The V call is TRBV20-1, the J call TRBJ1-3; D ambiguous. V was shortened by 7 bases and J by 4 bases, with 20 bases between the two germline ends. This CDR3 has 15 amino acids. The germline V gene has CDR1 DFQATT and CDR2 SNEGSKA (reference sequence). CDR3 loop: CSVSEDSSWGNTIYF. CDR3 DNA sequence: TGCAGTGTCAGTGAGGACTCTTCCTGGGGAAACACCATATATTTT.

This clonotype has ten or more counts. This chain links TRBV10-3 with TRBJ1-4; possible D gene TRBD1, 5 bases. The CDR3 spans 13 residues. Looked up from germline, CDR1 is ENHRY and CDR2 is SYGVKD. V was clipped by 3 bases and J by 4 bases, with 6 bases between them. In DNA form, the CDR3 reads TGTGCCATCAGTGACCAGGGTAATGAAAAACTGTTTTTT. Encoded protein: CAISDQGNEKLFF.

This clonotype was counted many times. The rearrangement links TRBV12-3 or TRBV12-4 to TRBJ1-2; no clear D. The CDR3 spans 14 residues. Trimming stripped 6 bases from V and 8 bases from J, with 19 bases between. The CDR3 sequence is CASSPDGSPRGYTF. Written as DNA, the CDR3 is TGTGCCAGCAGCCCCGATGGGAGCCCAAGGGGCTACACCTTC.

The V call is TRBV6-1, the J call TRBJ2-3; 7 bases agree with TRBD1. Germline CDR1 is MNHNS and CDR2 is SASEGT. The junction had 12 bases not matched to a gene; V was cut back by 6 bases and J by 6 bases. The CDR3 sequence is 15 residues long. The CDR3 here is CASSLETGYGDTQYF. The CDR3, as DNA: TGTGCCAGCAGCCTAGAGACAGGGTATGGTGATACGCAGTATTTT.

The table lists this clonotype with a few counts. A single base separates this from a much larger clone, so it may be a read error. This chain links TRBV5-1 with TRBJ2-5; 8 nucleotides line up with TRBD2. CDR1 and CDR2 from the germline V gene are SGHRS and YFSETQ. V gave up 2 bases and J gave up 9 bases; unmatched junction bases: 12. CDR3 size: 15 residues. The CDR3 nucleotides are TGCGCCAGCAGCTTTGACGTCGGGGGGGCACAGCCCCAGTACTTC. As protein: CASSFDVGGAQPQYF.

This clonotype showed up many times. The chain recombines TRBV5-1 with TRBJ1-4; D is uncertain. Germline assignment: CDR1 SGHRS and CDR2 YFSETQ. CDR3 length: 14 amino acids. V was pared by 2 bases and J by 0 bases, with 5 bases between. The CDR3 spells CASSFTSTNEKLFF. The CDR3 bases are TGCGCCAGCAGCTTCACTTCAACTAATGAAAAACTGTTTTTT.

This clonotype was detected ten times or more. The V gene is TRBV9, the J gene TRBJ2-3, with a tentative D call TRBD1 (6 bases). Per the germline V gene, CDR1 is SGDLS and CDR2 is YYNGEE. Trimming left V 4 bases short and J 4 bases short, with 13 bases between. This CDR3 is 14 amino acids long. Written as DNA, the CDR3 is TGTGCCAGCAGCTCTACCAGGGGCGCAGATACGCAGTATTTT. As protein: CASSSTRGADTQYF.

Many counts were recorded for this clonotype. The rearrangement links TRBV20-1 to TRBJ2-3; 12 nucleotides agree with TRBD2. Germline lookup yields CDR1 DFQATT and CDR2 SNEGSKA (reference sequence). CDR3 length: 15 amino acids. The trim removed 6 bases at V and 0 bases at J, leaving 4 bases unmatched. CDR3 DNA: TGCAGTGCGAGGACTAGCGGGGTGAGCACAGATACGCAGTATTTT. Residues: CSARTSGVSTDTQYF.

The chain employs TRBV20-1 and TRBJ1-2, with 8 bases lining up with TRBD1. The CDR3 has 12 amino acids. Germline V gene lookup returns CDR1 DFQATT and CDR2 SNEGSKA (reference sequence). Trimming at V came to 6 bases and at J to 7 bases, leaving 7 bases not matched to a gene. The CDR3 DNA reads TGCAGTGCCGCGCAGGGGGCCAGTGGCTACACCTTC. Protein sequence: CSAAQGASGYTF.

This clonotype has at least ten counts. The rearrangement links TRBV7-2 to TRBJ1-2, with D unresolved. CDR1 is SGHTA and CDR2 is FQGNSA in the germline V gene. Trimming pared 4 bases from V and 8 bases from J, leaving 17 bases between. The CDR3 has 14 residues. The DNA of the CDR3 is TGTGCCAGCAGCTCGACTGGCCCCCTTTCGGGCTACACCTTC. This codes for CASSSTGPLSGYTF.

The gene calls are TRBV6-1 and TRBJ1-2; possible D gene TRBD1, 6 bases. V was shortened by 8 bases and J by 0 bases, with 16 bases between the two germline ends. The CDR3 extends over 15 amino acids. Germline values: CDR1 MNHNS, CDR2 SASEGT. The DNA for the CDR3 is TGTGCCAGCGGAAGGGGGAGTAAAGCTAACTATGGCTACACCTTC. Translating gives CASGRGSKANYGYTF.

This chain uses TRBV2 with TRBJ2-7, with TRBD1 matching over 7 bases. The CDR3 length is 12 residues. Germline CDR1 reads SNHLY; CDR2 reads FYNNEI. J was trimmed by 4 bases and V by 4 bases; bases with no gene match: 1. CDR3 nucleotide sequence: TGTGCCAGCAGTGCAGGGGGATACGAGCAGTACTTC. Amino acids: CASSAGGYEQYF.

This clonotype was counted many times. The chain uses TRBV11-2 and TRBJ2-7; a possible D gene is TRBD1 (6 bases). The CDR3 loop spans 13 amino acids. Germline V CDR1 and CDR2: SGHAT, FQNNGV. V was shortened by 5 bases and J by 2 bases, with 10 bases between the two germline ends. CDR3 DNA sequence: TGTGCCAGCAGCACCCGGGACACCTACGAGCAGTACTTC. Translating gives CASSTRDTYEQYF. The entire variable domain, with the rest obtained from reference TRBV11-2 and TRBJ2-7, is as follows: EAGVAQSPRYKIIEKRQSVAFWCNPISGHATLYWYQQILGQGPKLLIQFQNNGVVDDSQLPKDRFSAERLKGVDSTLKIQPAKLEDSAVYLCASSTRDTYEQYFGPGTRLTVT.

The chain combines TRBV12-3 or TRBV12-4 with TRBJ2-5; 8 bases align to TRBD2. This CDR3 has 12 amino acids. V shed 8 bases and J 5 bases; nucleotides not matched to a gene: 4. This CDR3 reads CASGREGETQYF. CDR3 in DNA: TGTGCCAGCGGTCGGGAGGGGGAGACCCAGTACTTC.

This clonotype was picked up many times. This chain joins TRBV28 and TRBJ1-1; tentatively, D is TRBD1 (6 bases). Germline V gene sequence: CDR1 MDHEN, CDR2 SYDVKM. V lost 6 bases and J lost 3, with 14 bases in between. The CDR3 runs to 14 residues. The CDR3 DNA reads as TGTGCCAGCAGCTTGCGGGGGCCAGACACTGAAGCTTTCTTT. Its protein product is CASSLRGPDTEAFF.

This clonotype occurred a few times. The chain uses TRBV5-1 and TRBJ1-5; TRBD1 matches at 8 bases. Germline V gene lookup returns CDR1 SGHRS and CDR2 YFSETQ. The CDR3 has 15 residues. V shed 4 bases and J 8 bases; nucleotides not matched to a gene: 11. The CDR3 nucleotides are TGCGCCAGCAGCCCAACGGGGAAACAGGGGGAGCCCCAGCATTTT. Translating it yields CASSPTGKQGEPQHF.

Ten or more counts support this clonotype. The J gene is TRBJ1-1, the V gene TRBV29-1; D unresolved. This CDR3 is built from 12 residues. Germline CDR1 and CDR2: SQVTM and ANQGSEA. Trimming pared 7 bases from V and 1 base from J, leaving 10 bases between. The CDR3: CSASATNTEAFF. CDR3 DNA sequence: TGCAGCGCCAGTGCCACGAACACTGAAGCTTTCTTT.

This clonotype was seen a few times. V and J are TRBV7-2 and TRBJ2-6; D possibly matches TRBD1 or TRBD2 (5 bases each). Trimming cost V 5 bases and J 1 base, with 15 bases left between them. The length of the CDR3 is 17 residues. CDR1 is SGHTA, CDR2 FQGNSA, per germline. The CDR3 sequence is CASSITGTASGANVLTF. Here the CDR3 DNA reads TGTGCCAGCAGCATCACCGGGACGGCATCTGGGGCCAACGTCCTGACTTTC.

In this sample, this clonotype turned up many times. The V and J genes are TRBV12-3 or TRBV12-4 and TRBJ2-3; the D is unclear. The CDR3 contains 16 residues. Trimming left V 2 bases short and J 10 bases short, with 22 bases between. In nucleotides, the CDR3 is TGTGCCAGCAGTTTACCGGGTAGCTTGGGTTTTAGATCGCAGTATTTT. Encoded protein: CASSLPGSLGFRSQYF.